The T cell receptor beta chain described here comes from a study of T cells in Graves' hyperthyroidism and ophthalmopathy. Not enrolled were patients with uncontrolled infection, other autoimmune disease, pregnancy or lactation. Diagnoses rested on clinical symptoms, serum thyroxine and TRAb, thyroid ultrasound and orbital computed tomography. Germline loops: CDR1 MNHNS, CDR2 SASEGT. Trimming at V came to 5 bases and at J to 0 bases, leaving 6 bases not matched to a gene. CDR3 length equals 15 residues. Researchers amplified the TCR beta CDR3 regions from RNA transcripts. The HTBI primer set drove a first-round RT-PCR of the TCR CDR3. TCRdb passed the multiplex PCR reads through MiXCR, listing each CDR3 protein once. There are about 50,000 distinct CDR3 sequences in the sample; less than 50% occur only once, and around 12% lies in the top ten. General study results and limits: Blood also contained most expanded thyroid clonotypes above 0.001. Ophthalmopathy was separated from stable hyperthyroidism by a 13 V-J model.

As regards this clonotype: Antigen unknown. A much larger clone differs from this one at a single base, so this may be a read error. The conserved closing phenylalanine or tryptophan is absent in this CDR3, likely reflecting a read error.

The sample comprised blood. The V call is TRBV6-1, the J call TRBJ2-5, with 7 bases fitting TRBD1. The receptor was derived from a woman aged 25 to 45 with Graves' ophthalmopathy. CDR3 sequence (DNA): TGTGCCAGCAGTACAGGGGCCCTTGACCAAGAGACCCAGTACTGC. Translated, it gives CASSTGALDQETQYC.